The entry that follows covers one T cell receptor beta chain sequence. What it binds is unknown. This sample was taken from a study of shared clonotypes between healthy human individuals. Adults of Caucasian background living in Nashville, Tennessee made up all donors. Germline loops: CDR1 SGDLS, CDR2 YYNGEE. CDR3 length equals 16 residues. V lost 3 bases and J 4 bases, leaving 17 bases between the germline ends. Study-wide findings and caveats: Clonotype sharing among donors, it was expected, would be affected by sequencing depth.

In the original analysis: Junction-only sequences produced by ImmunoSEQ had no quality scores, so filtering differed. Sequencing was performed with immunoSEQ multiplex PCR; in TCRdb, only in-frame clones are kept and a portion is missing. D and trimming come from the DNA, and the V and J calls and clone size come from that table. The sample holds 470,000 or so clones; roughly 80% are singletons and the top ten take about an eighth. This clonotype was sampled from a woman aged 35 to 49 in good health. Some clones in this sample may be carry-over from other donors' samples. V is TRBV9 and J is TRBJ1-3; weak D call: TRBD1 (6 bases). Sequenced sample: PBMCs. The CDR3 DNA is TGTGCCAGCAGCGCGCCCCACACAGGGTTGGGAAACACCATATATTTT. It translates to CASSAPHTGLGNTIYF.